The clone carrying this TCR beta chain was picked up many times. Its antigen is not known. These data come from a study of T cells in Graves' hyperthyroidism and ophthalmopathy. Using RNA transcripts as the source, TCR beta CDR3 regions were amplified. TCR CDR3 underwent first-round RT-PCR with the HTBI primer set. MiXCR, applied by TCRdb to the multiplex PCR reads, yields one record per CDR3 protein. The sample includes 300,000 to 450,000 distinct CDR3 sequences, roughly 20% seen only once; the top ten take less than 20%. CDR3 length: 15 amino acids. The germline V gene has CDR1 KGHSH and CDR2 LQKENI. The ends were cut back, 6 bases at V and 4 bases at J, with 18 bases in the middle. Study-level findings and limits: Blood also showed most of the thyroid clonotypes that were expanded above 0.001.

This TCR derives from a woman between 40 and 50 years old with Graves' ophthalmopathy. Material for sequencing was blood. The chain links TRBV18 to TRBJ2-5; D possibly matches TRBD1 or TRBD2 (5 bases each). In DNA, the CDR3 is TGTGCCAGCTCGCCGGACGGGACCCCGGGAGAGACCCAGTACTTC. Its protein product is CASSPDGTPGETQYF.